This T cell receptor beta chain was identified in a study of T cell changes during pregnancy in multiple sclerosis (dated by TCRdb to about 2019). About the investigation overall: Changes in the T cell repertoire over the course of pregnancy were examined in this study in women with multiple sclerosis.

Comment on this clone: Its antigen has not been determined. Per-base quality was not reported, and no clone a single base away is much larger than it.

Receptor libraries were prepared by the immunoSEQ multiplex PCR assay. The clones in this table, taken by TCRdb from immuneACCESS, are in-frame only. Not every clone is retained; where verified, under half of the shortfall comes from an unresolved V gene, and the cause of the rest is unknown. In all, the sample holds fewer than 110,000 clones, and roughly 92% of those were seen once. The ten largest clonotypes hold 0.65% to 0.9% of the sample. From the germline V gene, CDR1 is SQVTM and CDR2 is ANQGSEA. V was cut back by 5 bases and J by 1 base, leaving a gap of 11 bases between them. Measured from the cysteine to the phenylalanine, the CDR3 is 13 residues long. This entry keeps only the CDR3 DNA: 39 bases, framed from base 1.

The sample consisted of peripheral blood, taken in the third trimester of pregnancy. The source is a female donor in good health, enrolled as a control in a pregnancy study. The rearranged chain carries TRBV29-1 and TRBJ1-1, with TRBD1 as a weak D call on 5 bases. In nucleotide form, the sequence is TGCAGCGTTCTTTCGCAGGGGAACACTGAAGCTTTCTTT. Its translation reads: CSVLSQGNTEAFF.